These 25 T cell receptor beta chains originate from one sample sequenced in a study of blood T cell repertoires in COVID-19. The data were produced by immunoSEQ multiplex PCR, yet TCRdb's version contains in-frame clones alone and is incomplete. The data hold some 400,000 clones, with about 90% observed a single time. The sequencing sample was made of peripheral blood. The receptor source for this set is a man aged 18 to 30 with active or convalescent COVID-19.

This clone was counted a single time. This rearrangement joins TRBV6-5 to TRBJ2-7; D is perhaps TRBD2 (5 bases). The germline gives CDR1 MNHEY, CDR2 SVGAGI. V was trimmed by 0 bases and J by 5 bases, leaving 8 bases between them. CDR3 length equals 13 residues. The CDR3 loop reads CASSYSRVDEQYF. The CDR3 DNA sequence: TGTGCCAGCAGTTACTCGAGGGTTGACGAGCAGTACTTC.

The gene calls are TRBV28 and TRBJ2-3, with 7 positions matching TRBD2. V was clipped by 5 bases and J by 2 bases; unmatched bases: 7. The CDR3 length is 15 residues. From germline, CDR1 is MDHEN and CDR2 SYDVKM. The CDR3 loop reads CASSPSGAITDTQYF. The CDR3 DNA reads TGTGCCAGCAGTCCAAGCGGGGCCATCACAGATACGCAGTATTTT.

This chain uses TRBV7-9 with TRBJ2-3, with D tentatively TRBD2 (6 bases). CDR1 and CDR2 (germline): SEHNR, FQNEAQ (reference sequence). Trimming stripped 5 bases from V and 3 bases from J, with 15 bases between. The CDR3 is 15 residues long. CDR3 bases: TGTGCCAGCAGCGCGACTAGTCTGGGTACAGATACGCAGTATTTT. This gives the protein CASSATSLGTDTQYF. The complete variable domain, with remaining parts taken from reference TRBV7-9 and TRBJ2-3, reads DTGVSQNPRHKITKRGQNVTFRCDPISEHNRLYWYRQTLGQGPEFLTYFQNEAQLEKSRLLSDRFSAERPKGSFSTLEIQRTEQGDSAMYLCASSATSLGTDTQYFGPGTRLTVL.

Regarding this clone: The sample contains more than one DNA sequence encoding this CDR3. V gene TRBV9 combines with J gene TRBJ1-1, with unresolved D. Trimming took off 2 bases at V and 4 bases at J, with 9 bases between the two ends. Germline V gene lookup returns CDR1 SGDLS and CDR2 YYNGEE. The CDR3 is 13 amino acids. The CDR3 DNA sequence: TGTGCCAGCAGCGTTCGGGTTGCCACTGAAGCTTTCTTT. Amino acids: CASSVRVATEAFF.

The CDR3 region has the DNA TGTGCCAGCAGTTCCCCAGGGTTCGGCGAGCAGTACTTC. Its translation is CASSSPGFGEQYF. The chain links TRBV6-5 to TRBJ2-7; maybe TRBD1 (5 bases). Trimming took 4 bases from V and 6 from J, leaving 13 bases between them. The length of the CDR3 is 13 residues. The germline gives CDR1 MNHEY, CDR2 SVGAGI.

The chain uses TRBV11-1 and TRBJ2-7, with 10 positions matching TRBD2. The CDR3 runs to 14 residues. Germline V CDR1 and CDR2: SGHAT, FQDESV (reference sequence). V lost 4 bases and J lost 3; bases outside the gene matches: 3. The CDR3 sequence: CASSYWTSGYEQYF. The CDR3 DNA sequence: TGTGCCAGCAGCTACTGGACTAGCGGCTACGAGCAGTACTTC.

The chain combines TRBV15 with TRBJ2-7; perhaps TRBD1 as D (6 bases). The CDR3 runs to 16 residues. Germline V gene sequence: CDR1 LNHNV, CDR2 YYDKDF (reference sequence). Trimming took off 0 bases at V and 2 bases at J, with 14 bases between the two ends. The CDR3 sequence is CATSRDTQGPTYEQYF. For the CDR3, the DNA is TGTGCCACCAGCAGAGATACACAGGGCCCAACCTACGAGCAGTACTTC.

The chain couples TRBV9 to TRBJ1-1, with TRBD1 as a possible D gene (5 bases). V gave up 0 bases and J gave up 11 bases, with 17 bases separating them. CDR3 length: 14 residues. CDR1 and CDR2 from the germline V gene are SGDLS and YYNGEE. The CDR3 loop reads CASSVVAVGGGAFF. The CDR3 DNA reads TGTGCCAGCAGCGTAGTAGCCGTGGGGGGTGGCGCTTTCTTT. Together with reference TRBV9 and TRBJ1-1, the CDR3 gives the full variable domain: DSGVTQTPKHLITATGQRVTLRCSPRSGDLSVYWYQQSLDQGLQFLIQYYNGEERAKGNILERFSAQQFPDLHSELNLSSLELGDSALYFCASSVVAVGGGAFFGQGTRLTVV.

The gene calls are TRBV9 and TRBJ2-1; TRBD1 matches 7 bases. Germline loops: CDR1 SGDLS, CDR2 YYNGEE. There are 16 residues in the CDR3. Unmatched junction bases numbered 13, after V lost 5 bases and J lost 5 bases. The CDR3 sequence: CASRSLRTGLNNEQFF. The CDR3 region has the DNA TGTGCCAGCAGATCCCTAAGGACAGGCCTCAACAATGAGCAGTTCTTC.

The chain has TRBV27 and TRBJ1-5; tentatively, D is TRBD1 (6 bases). The germline gives CDR1 MNHEY, CDR2 SMNVEV (reference sequence). The CDR3 is 14 residues long. V dropped 6 bases and J dropped 3 bases, with 12 bases sitting between them. For the CDR3, the DNA is TGTGCCAGCAGAGGGGGGGCTGACAATCAGCCCCAGCATTTT. This sequence encodes CASRGGADNQPQHF.

Written as DNA, the CDR3 is TGTGCCAGCAGCCGGACAGGTAGCACTGAAGCTTTCTTT. Its protein product is CASSRTGSTEAFF. V usage is TRBV6-5 and J usage is TRBJ1-1; 7 bases are shared with TRBD1. CDR1 and CDR2 (germline): MNHEY, SVGAGI. With V trimmed by 6 bases and J by 4 bases, 5 bases remained unmatched. The CDR3 loop spans 13 amino acids.

The genes are TRBV7-2 and TRBJ2-1, with D hard to call. The V and J ends lost 7 bases and 6 bases respectively, with 16 bases between them. The CDR3 loop spans 14 amino acids. The germline V gene has CDR1 SGHTA and CDR2 FQGNSA. CDR3 bases: TGTGCCAGCACCCCGCCCGCGTACGGCAATGAGCAGTTCTTC. It is translated as CASTPPAYGNEQFF.

The CDR3 here is CASSLSKNTEAFF. The CDR3 nucleotides are TGTGCCAGCAGCTTATCCAAGAACACTGAAGCTTTCTTT. The chain links TRBV11-1 to TRBJ1-1; D is ambiguous. The V and J ends lost 2 bases and 1 base respectively, with 5 bases between them. The length of the CDR3 is 13 residues. The germline gives CDR1 SGHAT, CDR2 FQDESV (reference sequence).

V gene TRBV15 combines with J gene TRBJ2-7, with 8 bases aligning to TRBD2. The germline gives CDR1 LNHNV, CDR2 YYDKDF (reference sequence). CDR3 length equals 14 residues. With 0 bases clipped from V and 5 bases from J, the junction kept 3 bases outside the gene matches. The CDR3 sequence is CATSRDGSGDEQYF. The CDR3 DNA is TGTGCCACCAGCAGAGACGGTAGCGGGGACGAGCAGTACTTC.

This chain connects TRBV6-2 or TRBV6-3 to TRBJ2-2; TRBD2 agrees at 10 bases. The CDR3 has 20 residues. Germline CDR1 and CDR2: MNHEY and SVGEGT. The ends lost 2 bases at V and 6 bases at J; junction bases unmatched: 18. CDR3 DNA sequence: TGTGCCAGCAGTTACCACCCGGGGGACAGCAGCGGGAGGGCCTCCGGGGAGCTGTTTTTT. Its protein product is CASSYHPGDSSGRASGELFF.

The chain couples TRBV6-2 or TRBV6-3 to TRBJ1-1; D remains unclear. The CDR3 runs to 19 residues. The germline V gene encodes CDR1 MNHEY and CDR2 SVGEGT. V lost 2 bases and J lost 0, with 22 bases in between. The CDR3 loop is CASSYVPGGTPPMNTEAFF. DNA of the CDR3: TGTGCCAGCAGTTACGTGCCAGGTGGAACTCCCCCTATGAACACTGAAGCTTTCTTT.

This chain connects TRBV6-2 or TRBV6-3 to TRBJ1-5, with a weak D call TRBD1 (6 bases). Germline values: CDR1 MNHEY, CDR2 SVGEGT. The V and J ends lost 6 bases and 1 base respectively, with 10 bases between them. This CDR3 is built from 14 residues. CDR3 sequence: CASSPGQSNQPQHF. The CDR3 bases are TGTGCCAGCAGCCCCGGACAGAGCAATCAGCCCCAGCATTTT.

The rearrangement links TRBV7-2 to TRBJ2-1; 11 bases are a match to TRBD2. The CDR3 contains 19 residues. CDR1 SGHTA and CDR2 FQGNSA come from the germline V gene. V gave up 4 bases and J gave up 1 base; unmatched junction bases: 12. CDR3 nucleotide sequence: TGTGCCAGCAGCTACCTGATTAGCGGGGGGGATATTTCCTACAATGAGCAGTTCTTC. Protein product: CASSYLISGGDISYNEQFF.

The chain recombines TRBV27 with TRBJ1-5; TRBD1 might be the D (6 bases). CDR3 length: 13 amino acids. V lost 3 bases, J lost 8 bases, and 11 bases lay in between. Germline V gives CDR1 MNHEY, CDR2 SMNVEV (reference sequence). The CDR3 bases are TGTGCCAGCAGTTTTACAGGGAGGGAGCCCCAGCATTTT. This sequence encodes CASSFTGREPQHF.

The chain employs TRBV5-6 and TRBJ1-1, with 12 bases aligning to TRBD1. Per the germline V gene, CDR1 is SGHDT and CDR2 is YYEEEE. The CDR3 is 14 residues long. V lost 2 bases, J lost 11 bases, and 7 bases stayed unmatched. The CDR3 is CASSFTGTGGDAFF. CDR3 in DNA: TGTGCCAGCAGCTTCACCGGGACAGGGGGCGACGCTTTCTTT.

The chain has TRBV13 and TRBJ2-1; D gene unclear. This CDR3 is built from 13 residues. Germline loops: CDR1 PRHDT, CDR2 FYEKMQ (reference sequence). V was shortened by 5 bases and J by 2 bases, with 7 bases between the two germline ends. DNA for the CDR3: TGTGCCAGCAGCCACAACACCTACAATGAGCAGTTCTTC. It is translated as CASSHNTYNEQFF.

CDR3 loop: CASGTSGYTGELFF. Written as DNA, the CDR3 is TGTGCCAGTGGGACTAGCGGCTACACCGGGGAGCTGTTTTTT. This rearrangement joins TRBV19 to TRBJ2-2, with 11 bases fitting TRBD2. CDR1 LNHDA and CDR2 SQIVND come from the germline V gene (reference sequence). Trimming cost V 8 bases and J 3 bases; bases outside gene matches: 2. The CDR3 spans 14 residues.

This sequence joins TRBV5-6 and TRBJ2-7; D is possibly TRBD1 (5 bases). Per the germline V gene, CDR1 is SGHDT and CDR2 is YYEEEE. V lost 0 bases and J 4 bases, leaving 5 bases between the germline ends. The CDR3 contains 12 residues. This CDR3 is CASSLDRYEQYF. CDR3 nucleotides: TGTGCCAGCAGCTTGGACAGGTACGAGCAGTACTTC.

The rearrangement joins TRBV5-1 to TRBJ2-1; TRBD2 matches 10 bases. Germline V gene data show CDR1 as SGHRS and CDR2 as YFSETQ. The CDR3 has 15 residues. The J segment lost 4 bases and the V segment lost 4 bases, leaving 5 bases of the junction unmatched. The CDR3: CASSHGTSAYNEQFF. In DNA form, the CDR3 reads TGCGCCAGCAGCCACGGGACTAGCGCTTACAATGAGCAGTTCTTC.

J is TRBJ2-7 and V is TRBV5-1; TRBD1 matches at 8 bases. CDR3 length: 16 residues. The germline V gene has CDR1 SGHRS and CDR2 YFSETQ. Losses at the gene ends were 1 base for V and 7 bases for J; bases not matched to a gene: 13. The CDR3 spells CASSLTWDRPTGEQYF. CDR3 sequence (DNA): TGCGCCAGCAGCTTGACTTGGGACAGGCCAACGGGAGAGCAGTACTTC.